This T cell receptor beta chain was retrieved from a study of OX40 agonist ivuxolimab in advanced cancers. Study details: Head and neck, renal cell, melanoma or hepatocellular carcinoma were the cancers that dose-escalation patients had. Age averaged around 58 years (range about 23 to 80), and more than 80% were male. Allowance was made for prior anti-PD-1, anti-PD-L1 or anti-CTLA-4 therapy, and roughly 40% had some.

This clone was observed once. Its antigen is not known. The table came from immunoSEQ multiplex PCR; TCRdb's copy has only in-frame clones and leaves some out. This table has over 25,000 clones, roughly 84% appearing once. This CDR3 is built from 19 residues. The germline V gene encodes CDR1 SGHAT and CDR2 FQNNGV. V lost 3 bases and J lost 1; bases outside the gene matches: 9. Findings of the study overall: Partial responders at 0.1-3.0 mg/kg had among the lowest clonal expansion.

This sequence originates from an adult with an advanced solid tumor such as melanoma, head and neck, liver or kidney cancer. The input for sequencing was CD4+ or CD8+ T cells sorted from blood, taken in a trial of the OX40 agonist ivuxolimab. The chain uses TRBV11-2 and TRBJ2-1, with TRBD2 identical over 13 bases. The CDR3 loop reads CASSLEHGLAGASYNEQFF. The CDR3 DNA reads TGTGCCAGCAGCTTGGAACACGGACTAGCGGGAGCGTCCTACAATGAGCAGTTCTTC.